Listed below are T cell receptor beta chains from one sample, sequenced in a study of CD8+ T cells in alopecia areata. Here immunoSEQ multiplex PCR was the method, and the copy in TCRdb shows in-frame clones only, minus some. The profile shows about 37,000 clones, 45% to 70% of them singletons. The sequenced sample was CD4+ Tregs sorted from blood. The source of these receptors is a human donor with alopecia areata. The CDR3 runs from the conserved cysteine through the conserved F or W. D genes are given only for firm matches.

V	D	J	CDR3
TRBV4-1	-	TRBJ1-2	CASSLRTDANYGYTF
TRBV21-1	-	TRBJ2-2	CASSKNSRGTGELFF
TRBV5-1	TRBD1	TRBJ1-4	CASSPDRGHAELFF
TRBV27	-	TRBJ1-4	CASRTRGSEKLFF
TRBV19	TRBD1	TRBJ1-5	CASKRGQGNEPQHF
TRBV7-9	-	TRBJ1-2	CASSLEVSGRGYTF
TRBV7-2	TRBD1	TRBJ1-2	CASSLQGEGGYTF
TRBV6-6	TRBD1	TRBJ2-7	CASSPAPGQGTYEQYF
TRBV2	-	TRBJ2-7	CASSETLPGASYEQYF
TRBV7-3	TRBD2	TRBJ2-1	CASSAGLAGGNEQFF
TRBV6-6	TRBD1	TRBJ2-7	CASSYRDRGYEQYF
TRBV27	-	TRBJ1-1	CASSFKSETEAFF
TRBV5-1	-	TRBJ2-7	CASSLGWLTEKYYEQYF
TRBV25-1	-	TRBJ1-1	CASSDGRLGNTEAFF
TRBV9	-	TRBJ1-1	CASSPVGNTEAFF
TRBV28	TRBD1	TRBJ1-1	CASSLSAGGNTEAFF
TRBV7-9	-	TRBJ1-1	CASSHALGSGRLEAFF
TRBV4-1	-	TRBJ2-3	CASSQDSRDTQYF
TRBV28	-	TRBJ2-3	CASSLAGTVNTQYF
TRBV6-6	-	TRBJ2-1	CASSYRGVNEQFF
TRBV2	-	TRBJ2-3	CASSALADTQYF
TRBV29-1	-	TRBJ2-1	CSDVRASSYNEQFF
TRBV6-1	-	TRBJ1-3	CASSLPGVPGNTIYF
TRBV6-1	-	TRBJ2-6	CASSEVSPGVISSGANVLTF
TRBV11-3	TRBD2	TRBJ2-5	CASSFRRGSGETQYF
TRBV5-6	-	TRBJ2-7	CASSLVASYEQYF
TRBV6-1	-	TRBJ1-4	CASSEAAGEKLFF